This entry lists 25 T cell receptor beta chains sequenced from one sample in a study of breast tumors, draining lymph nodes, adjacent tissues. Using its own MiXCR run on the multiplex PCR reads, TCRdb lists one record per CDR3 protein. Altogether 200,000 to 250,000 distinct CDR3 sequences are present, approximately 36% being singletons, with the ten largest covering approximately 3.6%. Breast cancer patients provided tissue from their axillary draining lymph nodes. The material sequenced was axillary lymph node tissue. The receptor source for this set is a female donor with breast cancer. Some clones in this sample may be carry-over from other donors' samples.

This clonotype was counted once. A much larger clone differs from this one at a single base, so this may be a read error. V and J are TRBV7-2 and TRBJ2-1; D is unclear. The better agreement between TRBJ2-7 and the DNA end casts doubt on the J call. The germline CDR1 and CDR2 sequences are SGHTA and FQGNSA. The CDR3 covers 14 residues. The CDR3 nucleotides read TGTGCCAGCAGCTTTCGTGAGTCCTACAATGAGCAGTACTTC. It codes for CASSFRESYNEQYF.

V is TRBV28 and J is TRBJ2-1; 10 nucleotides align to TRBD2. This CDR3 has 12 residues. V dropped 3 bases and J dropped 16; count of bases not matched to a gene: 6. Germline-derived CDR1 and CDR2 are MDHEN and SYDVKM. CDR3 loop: CASSLGTSEGFF. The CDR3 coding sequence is TGTGCCAGCAGTTTGGGGACTAGCGAGGGTTTCTTC.

The chain's CDR3 is CASSSVQGQGFGEAFF. CDR3 in DNA: TGTGCCAGCAGCTCGGTCCAGGGACAGGGGTTCGGTGAAGCTTTCTTT. The gene calls are TRBV7-6 and TRBJ1-1, with 10 bases that match TRBD1. The CDR3 has 16 amino acids. Unmatched junction bases numbered 12, after V lost 4 bases and J lost 7 bases. The germline CDR1 and CDR2 sequences are SGHVS and FNYEAQ.

The CDR3, as DNA: TGTGCCAGCAGAATAGCGTCCGGAACTGGGGCCAACGTCCTGACTTTC. Protein sequence: CASRIASGTGANVLTF. The chain is built from TRBV7-9 and TRBJ2-6, with D possibly TRBD2 on 5 matching bases. Germline V gives CDR1 SEHNR, CDR2 FQNEAQ (reference sequence). V was clipped by 6 bases and J by 2 bases, with 14 bases between them. The CDR3 length is 16 residues.

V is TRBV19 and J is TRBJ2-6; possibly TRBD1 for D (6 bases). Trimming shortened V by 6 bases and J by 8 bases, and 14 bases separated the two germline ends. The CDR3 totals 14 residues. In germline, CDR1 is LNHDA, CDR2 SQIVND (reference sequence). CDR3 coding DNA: TGTGCCAGTAGGCCTCCTGGACAGACCAACGTCCTGACTTTC. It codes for CASRPPGQTNVLTF.

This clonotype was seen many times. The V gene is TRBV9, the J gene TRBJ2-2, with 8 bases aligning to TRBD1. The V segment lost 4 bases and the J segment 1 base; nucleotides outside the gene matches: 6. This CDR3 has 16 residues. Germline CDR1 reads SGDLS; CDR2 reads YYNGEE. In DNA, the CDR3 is TGTGCCAGCAGCCCAAGAGGACAGGGGAACACCGGGGAGCTGTTTTTT. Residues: CASSPRGQGNTGELFF.

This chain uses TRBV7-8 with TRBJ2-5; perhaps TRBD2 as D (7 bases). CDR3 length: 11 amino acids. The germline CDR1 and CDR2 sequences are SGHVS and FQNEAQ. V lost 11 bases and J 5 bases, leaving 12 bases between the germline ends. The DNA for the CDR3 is TGTGCCTCGAAGGGGGGGGAGACCCAGTACTTC. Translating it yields CASKGGETQYF.

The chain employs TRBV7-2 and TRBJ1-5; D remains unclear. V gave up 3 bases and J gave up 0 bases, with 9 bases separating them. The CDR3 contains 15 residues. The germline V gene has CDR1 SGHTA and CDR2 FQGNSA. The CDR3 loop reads CASSFREYSNQPQHF. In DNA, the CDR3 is TGTGCCAGCAGCTTCCGGGAGTATAGCAATCAGCCCCAGCATTTT.

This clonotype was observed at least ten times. CDR3 protein: CSAREARGGARETQYF. CDR3 DNA sequence: TGCAGTGCTAGAGAGGCGCGGGGGGGTGCCCGGGAGACCCAGTACTTC. This chain uses TRBV20-1 with TRBJ2-5, with TRBD2 matching over 9 bases. Per germline, CDR1 DFQATT and CDR2 SNEGSKA (reference sequence). CDR3 length: 16 residues. The V gene end was trimmed by 0 bases and the J gene end by 5 bases; junction bases not matched to a gene: 10.

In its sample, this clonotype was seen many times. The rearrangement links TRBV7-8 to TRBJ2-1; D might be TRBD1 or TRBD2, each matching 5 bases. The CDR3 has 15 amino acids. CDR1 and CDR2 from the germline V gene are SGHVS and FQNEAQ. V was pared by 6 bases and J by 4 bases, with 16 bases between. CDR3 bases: TGTGCCAGCAGTCGAATGGGACCCTATTACAATGAGCAGTTCTTC. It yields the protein CASSRMGPYYNEQFF.

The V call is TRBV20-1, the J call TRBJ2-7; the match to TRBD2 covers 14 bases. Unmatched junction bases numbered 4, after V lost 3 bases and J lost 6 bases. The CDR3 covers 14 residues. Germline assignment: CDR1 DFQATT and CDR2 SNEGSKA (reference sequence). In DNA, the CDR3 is TGCAGTGCTAGCGGGACTAGCGGGAGCTCCGAGCAGTACTTC. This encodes CSASGTSGSSEQYF.

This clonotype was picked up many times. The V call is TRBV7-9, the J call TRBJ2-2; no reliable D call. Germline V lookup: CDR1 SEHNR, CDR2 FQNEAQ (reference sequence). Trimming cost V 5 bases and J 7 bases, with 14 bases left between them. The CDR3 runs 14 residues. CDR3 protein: CASSDGVGIGELFF. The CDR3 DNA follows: TGTGCCAGCAGCGACGGAGTAGGGATCGGGGAGCTGTTTTTT.

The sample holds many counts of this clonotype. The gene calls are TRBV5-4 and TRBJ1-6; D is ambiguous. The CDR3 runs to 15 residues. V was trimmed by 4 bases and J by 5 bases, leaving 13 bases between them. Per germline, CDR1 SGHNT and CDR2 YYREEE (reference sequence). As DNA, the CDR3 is TGTGCCAGCAGCACCCGGACTCGAGATAATTCACCCCTCCACTTT. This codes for CASSTRTRDNSPLHF.

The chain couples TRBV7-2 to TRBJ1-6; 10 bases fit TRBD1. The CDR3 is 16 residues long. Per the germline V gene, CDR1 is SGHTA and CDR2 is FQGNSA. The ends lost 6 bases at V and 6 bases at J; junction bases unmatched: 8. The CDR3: CASRSWTGGRNSPLHF. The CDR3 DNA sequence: TGTGCCAGCAGGTCTTGGACAGGGGGTCGTAATTCACCCCTCCACTTT.

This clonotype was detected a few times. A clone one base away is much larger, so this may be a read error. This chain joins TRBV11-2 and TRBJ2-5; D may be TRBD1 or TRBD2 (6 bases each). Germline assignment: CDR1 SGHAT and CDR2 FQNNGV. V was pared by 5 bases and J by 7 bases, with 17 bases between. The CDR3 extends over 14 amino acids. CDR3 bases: TGTGCCAGCAGCACCGGAGGGGGGCCGGTGACCCAGTACTTC. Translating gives CASSTGGGPVTQYF.

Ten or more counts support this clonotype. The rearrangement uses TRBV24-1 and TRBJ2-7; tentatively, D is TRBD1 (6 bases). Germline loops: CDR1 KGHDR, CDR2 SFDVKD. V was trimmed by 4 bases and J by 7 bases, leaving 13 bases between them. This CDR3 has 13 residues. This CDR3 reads CATSDRDTFEQYF. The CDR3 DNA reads TGTGCCACCAGTGACAGGGACACGTTTGAGCAGTACTTC.

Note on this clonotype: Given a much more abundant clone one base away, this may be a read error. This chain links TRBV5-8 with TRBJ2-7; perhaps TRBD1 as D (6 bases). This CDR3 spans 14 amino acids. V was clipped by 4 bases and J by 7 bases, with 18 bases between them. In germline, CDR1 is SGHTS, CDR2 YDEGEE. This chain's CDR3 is CASSPRQAAEEQYF. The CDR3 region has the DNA TGTGCCAGCAGCCCACGACAGGCGGCGGAGGAGCAGTACTTC.

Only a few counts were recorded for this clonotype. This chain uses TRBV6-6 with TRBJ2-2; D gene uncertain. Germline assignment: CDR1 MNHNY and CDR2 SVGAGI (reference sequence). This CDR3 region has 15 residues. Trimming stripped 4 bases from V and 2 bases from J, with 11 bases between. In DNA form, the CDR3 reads TGTGCCAGCAGTTCACGTAGAGATAACACCGGGGAGCTGTTTTTT. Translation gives CASSSRRDNTGELFF.

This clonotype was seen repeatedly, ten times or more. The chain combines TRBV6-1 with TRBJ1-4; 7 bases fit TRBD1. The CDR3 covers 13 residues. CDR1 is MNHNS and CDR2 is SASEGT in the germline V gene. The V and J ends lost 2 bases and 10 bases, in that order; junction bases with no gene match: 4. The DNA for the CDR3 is TGTGCCAGCAGTGAACTTCAGGGGGTAAAACTGTTTTTT. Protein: CASSELQGVKLFF.

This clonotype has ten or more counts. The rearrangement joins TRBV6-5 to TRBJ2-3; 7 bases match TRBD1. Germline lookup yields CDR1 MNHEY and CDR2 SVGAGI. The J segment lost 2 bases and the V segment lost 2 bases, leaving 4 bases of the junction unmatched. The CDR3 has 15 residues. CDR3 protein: CASSYRDSYTDTQYF. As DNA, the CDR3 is TGTGCCAGCAGTTACCGGGACAGCTACACAGATACGCAGTATTTT.

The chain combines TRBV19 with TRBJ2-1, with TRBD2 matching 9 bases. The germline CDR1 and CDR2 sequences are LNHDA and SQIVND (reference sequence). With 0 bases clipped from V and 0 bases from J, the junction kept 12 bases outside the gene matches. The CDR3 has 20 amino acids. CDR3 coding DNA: TGTGCCAGTAGTATAGACTCTAGCGGGAACCTCCTAAGCTCCTACAATGAGCAGTTCTTC. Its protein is CASSIDSSGNLLSSYNEQFF.

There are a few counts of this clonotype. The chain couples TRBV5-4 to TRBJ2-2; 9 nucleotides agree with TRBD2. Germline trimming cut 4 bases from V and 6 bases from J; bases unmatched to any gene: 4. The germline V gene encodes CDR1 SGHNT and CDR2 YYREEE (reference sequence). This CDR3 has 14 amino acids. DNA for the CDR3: TGTGCCAGCAGCACGCGGGGGGGCCCCGGGGAGCTGTTTTTT. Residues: CASSTRGGPGELFF.

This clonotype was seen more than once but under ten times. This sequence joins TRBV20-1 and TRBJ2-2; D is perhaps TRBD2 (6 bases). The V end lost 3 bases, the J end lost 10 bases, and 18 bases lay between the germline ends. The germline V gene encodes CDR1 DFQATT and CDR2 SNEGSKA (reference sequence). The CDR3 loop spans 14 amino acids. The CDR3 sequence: CSASSRRESAELFF. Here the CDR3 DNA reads TGCAGTGCTAGCTCCCGGAGGGAATCCGCGGAGCTGTTTTTT.

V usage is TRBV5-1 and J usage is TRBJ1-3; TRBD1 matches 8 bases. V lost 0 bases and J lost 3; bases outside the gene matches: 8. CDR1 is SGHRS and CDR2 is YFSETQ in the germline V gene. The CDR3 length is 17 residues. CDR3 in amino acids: CASSLDGQGSLGNTIYF. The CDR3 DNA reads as TGCGCCAGCAGCTTGGACGGACAGGGAAGCCTTGGAAACACCATATATTTT.

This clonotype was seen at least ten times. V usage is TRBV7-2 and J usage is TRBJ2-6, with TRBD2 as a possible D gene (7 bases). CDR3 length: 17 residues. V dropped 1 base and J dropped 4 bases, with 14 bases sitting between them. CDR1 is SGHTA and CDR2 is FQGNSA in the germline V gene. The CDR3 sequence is CASSLVGGASGANVLTF. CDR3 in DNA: TGTGCCAGCAGCTTAGTTGGGGGGGCTTCAGGGGCCAACGTCCTGACTTTC.